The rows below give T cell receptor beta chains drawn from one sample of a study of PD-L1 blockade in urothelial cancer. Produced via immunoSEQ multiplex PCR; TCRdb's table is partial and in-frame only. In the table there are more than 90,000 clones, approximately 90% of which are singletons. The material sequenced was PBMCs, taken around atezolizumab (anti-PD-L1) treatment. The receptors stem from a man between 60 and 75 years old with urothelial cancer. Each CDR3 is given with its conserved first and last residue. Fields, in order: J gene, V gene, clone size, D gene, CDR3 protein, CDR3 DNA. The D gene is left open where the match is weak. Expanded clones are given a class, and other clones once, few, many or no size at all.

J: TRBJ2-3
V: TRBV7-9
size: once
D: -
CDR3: CASRDGGDTQYF
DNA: TGTGCCAGCAGAGACGGGGGAGATACGCAGTATTTT

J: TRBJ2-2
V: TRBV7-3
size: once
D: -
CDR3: CASSPLVAGELFF
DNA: TGTGCCAGCAGCCCCCTAGTCGCCGGGGAGCTGTTTTTT

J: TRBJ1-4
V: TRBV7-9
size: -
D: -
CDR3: CASSLSGGEKLFF
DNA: TGTGCCAGCAGCTTGTCAGGAGGGGAAAAACTGTTTTTT

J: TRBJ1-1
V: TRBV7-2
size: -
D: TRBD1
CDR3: CASARDRETEAFF
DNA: TGTGCCAGCGCCAGGGACAGGGAGACTGAAGCTTTCTTT

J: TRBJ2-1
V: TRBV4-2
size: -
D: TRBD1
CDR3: CASSQDYHRGAYNEQFF
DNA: TGTGCCAGCAGCCAAGATTACCACAGGGGTGCCTACAATGAGCAGTTCTTC

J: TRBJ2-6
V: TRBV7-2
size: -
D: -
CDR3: CASSPLANVLTF
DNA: TGTGCCAGCAGTCCCTTGGCCAACGTCCTGACTTTC

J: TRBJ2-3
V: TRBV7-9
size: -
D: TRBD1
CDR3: CASSLPRQGPSTDTQYF
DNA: TGTGCCAGCAGCTTACCCCGACAGGGGCCTTCCACAGATACGCAGTATTTT

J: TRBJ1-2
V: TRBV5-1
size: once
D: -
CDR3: CASSPSGTGYTF
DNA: TGCGCCAGCAGCCCCTCGGGTACTGGCTACACCTTC

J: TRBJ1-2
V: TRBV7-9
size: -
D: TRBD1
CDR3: CASSQGVYGYTF
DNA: TGTGCCAGCAGCCAGGGGGTGTATGGCTACACCTTC

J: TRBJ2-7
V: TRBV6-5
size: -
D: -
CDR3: CASSYLASSYEQYF
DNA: TGTGCCAGCAGTTACCTAGCTAGCTCCTACGAGCAGTACTTC

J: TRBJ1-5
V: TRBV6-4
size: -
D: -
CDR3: CASSDSPPGVKFQPQHF
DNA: TGTGCCAGCAGTGACTCACCCCCGGGAGTCAAGTTTCAGCCCCAGCATTTT

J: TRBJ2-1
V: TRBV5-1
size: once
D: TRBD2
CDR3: CASSPGAGGPRNEQFF
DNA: TGCGCCAGCAGCCCCGGGGCGGGAGGGCCTCGCAATGAGCAGTTCTTC

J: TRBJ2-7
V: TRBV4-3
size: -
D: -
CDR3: CASSQDVGRYEQYF
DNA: TGCGCCAGCAGCCAAGACGTGGGGCGGTACGAGCAGTACTTC

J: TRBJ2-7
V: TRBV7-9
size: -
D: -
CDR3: CASSPVYEQYF
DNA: TGTGCCAGCAGCCCGGTCTACGAGCAGTACTTC

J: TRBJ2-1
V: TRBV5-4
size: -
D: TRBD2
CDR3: CASSFLTGTSIEQFF
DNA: TGTGCCAGCAGCTTCCTAACCGGGACTAGCATTGAGCAGTTCTTC

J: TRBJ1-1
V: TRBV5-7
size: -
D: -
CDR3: CASTKRESKGQKNTEAFF
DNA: TGTGCCAGCACCAAACGGGAATCGAAAGGACAGAAGAACACTGAAGCTTTCTTT

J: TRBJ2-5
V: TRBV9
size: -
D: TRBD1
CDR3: CASSTTGRQETQYF
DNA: TGTGCCAGCAGCACGACAGGGCGGCAGGAGACCCAGTACTTC

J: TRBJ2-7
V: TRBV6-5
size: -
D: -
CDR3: CASKGGYEQYF
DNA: TGTGCCAGCAAGGGAGGATACGAGCAGTACTTC

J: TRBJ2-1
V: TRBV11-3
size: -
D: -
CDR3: CASSLGGRDNEQFF
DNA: TGTGCCAGCAGCTTAGGGGGGCGCGACAATGAGCAGTTCTTC

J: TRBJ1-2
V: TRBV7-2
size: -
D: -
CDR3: CASSLALRGGYTF
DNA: TGTGCCAGCAGCTTAGCCCTTAGGGGTGGCTACACCTTC